These T cell receptor beta chains were read from a single sample in a study of blood T cells in healthy people across ages. From the 5' RACE reads, TCRdb called clonotypes with MiXCR, one entry per CDR3 protein. The sample contains about 1.7 million distinct CDR3 sequences, roughly 30% of which appear only once. The sequencing input was blood. The source of these receptors is a woman aged 25 to 39 in good health. CDR3s include the opening cysteine and the closing phenylalanine or tryptophan. D genes are given only for firm matches. Some rows have no size entry. The others give once, few or many, or a class for an expanded clone.

d_call,v_call,j_call,clone_size,cdr3_aa,cdr3_nt
-,TRBV30,TRBJ1-4,-,CAWSVQLTATNEKLFF,TGTGCCTGGAGTGTTCAGCTAACTGCAACTAATGAAAAACTGTTTTTT
TRBD2,TRBV7-6,TRBJ2-2,-,CASSSRLAGGANTGELFF,TGTGCCAGCAGCTCACGACTAGCGGGAGGCGCGAACACCGGGGAGCTGTTTTTT
-,TRBV20-1,TRBJ1-2,-,CSARPLRGVGYGYTF,TGCAGTGCTAGACCCTTGAGGGGGGTCGGCTACGGCTACACCTTC
TRBD1,TRBV5-1,TRBJ2-3,-,CASRDTGDTDTQYF,TGCGCCAGCCGGGACACAGGGGACACAGATACGCAGTATTTT
-,TRBV9,TRBJ1-5,-,CASSVGGWGQPQHF,TGTGCCAGCAGCGTAGGAGGGTGGGGTCAGCCCCAGCATTTT
-,TRBV2,TRBJ2-1,-,CASSPSRLNEQFF,TGTGCCAGCAGTCCTTCCCGGCTCAATGAGCAGTTCTTC
-,TRBV6-5,TRBJ1-3,-,CASKERRPSGNTIYF,TGTGCCAGCAAGGAGAGGCGCCCCTCTGGAAACACCATATATTTT
-,TRBV5-1,TRBJ2-1,-,CACSSGSSHNEQFF,TGCGCCTGTTCTTCAGGGAGCTCCCACAATGAGCAGTTCTTC
-,TRBV20-1,TRBJ2-1,-,CSAVGLTAYNEQFF,TGCAGTGCTGTTGGACTGACTGCCTACAATGAGCAGTTCTTC
-,TRBV4-3,TRBJ2-7,few,CASSQERAYEQYF,TGCGCCAGCAGCCAAGAGAGAGCTTACGAGCAGTACTTC
-,TRBV6-1,TRBJ2-7,-,CASTHAVSRYEQYF,TGTGCCAGCACCCATGCGGTGTCACGATACGAGCAGTACTTC
TRBD2,TRBV2,TRBJ2-5,-,CASSLDGSGERQYF,TGTGCCAGCAGCCTGGATGGTAGCGGGGAGCGGCAGTACTTC
-,TRBV18,TRBJ2-7,-,CASSLGTKYEQYF,TGTGCCAGCTCACTCGGGACAAAATACGAGCAGTACTTC
TRBD2,TRBV5-5,TRBJ2-1,-,CASSGPGGPVYEQFF,TGTGCCAGCAGCGGCCCGGGAGGGCCGGTTTATGAGCAGTTCTTC
TRBD1,TRBV5-1,TRBJ2-6,many,CASSSGGSSGANVLTF,TGCGCCAGCAGTTCAGGGGGCAGCTCTGGGGCCAACGTCCTGACTTTC
-,TRBV5-1,TRBJ1-5,few,CASSLEVGGQPQHF,TGCGCCAGCAGCTTGGAGGTAGGAGGTCAGCCCCAGCATTTT
-,TRBV20-1,TRBJ2-4,-,CSATRRAKTFDIQYF,TGCAGTGCTACTAGACGGGCGAAGACCTTTGACATTCAGTACTTC
-,TRBV10-3,TRBJ2-7,few,CAISSGSGPTEQYF,TGTGCCATCAGTAGTGGGTCGGGACCTACCGAGCAGTACTTC
-,TRBV5-1,TRBJ1-2,-,CASSRADGYGYTF,TGCGCCAGCAGCCGGGCGGACGGCTATGGCTACACCTTC
-,TRBV30,TRBJ1-2,-,CAWNQRDRHYGYTF,TGTGCCTGGAATCAAAGGGATCGGCACTATGGCTACACCTTC
-,TRBV7-3,TRBJ2-3,few,CASSWTPGSDTQYF,TGTGCCAGCAGCTGGACCCCGGGGTCAGATACGCAGTATTTT
TRBD1,TRBV6-5,TRBJ2-5,few,CASSSSGTVQEAQYF,TGTGCCAGCAGTTCTTCCGGGACAGTCCAAGAGGCCCAGTACTTC
-,TRBV28,TRBJ2-1,few,CASSLGGRGYEQFF,TGTGCCAGCAGTTTAGGCGGAAGAGGCTATGAGCAGTTCTTC
TRBD2,TRBV5-1,TRBJ2-7,few,CASSLETSGSNEQYF,TGCGCCAGCAGCTTGGAAACTAGCGGGAGCAACGAGCAGTACTTC
TRBD1,TRBV15,TRBJ2-7,-,CATSPRQGAIEQYF,TGTGCCACCAGCCCGAGACAGGGGGCTATCGAGCAGTACTTC
TRBD2,TRBV3-1,TRBJ2-1,few,CASSLGTSGNHEQFF,TGTGCCAGCAGCCTTGGGACTAGCGGGAACCATGAGCAGTTCTTC
TRBD2,TRBV7-9,TRBJ2-5,many,CASSLGRTSSEAQYF,TGTGCCAGCAGCTTAGGTCGGACTAGCTCGGAGGCCCAGTACTTC
-,TRBV10-3,TRBJ2-1,few,CAISEDSYNEQFF,TGTGCCATCTCCGAGGACAGCTACAATGAGCAGTTCTTC
TRBD1,TRBV7-9,TRBJ2-7,-,CASSPGQVFSEQYF,TGTGCCAGCAGCCCGGGACAGGTTTTTTCCGAGCAGTACTTC
-,TRBV9,TRBJ2-7,-,CASSLAMGPYEQCF,TGTGCCAGCAGTTTGGCGATGGGGCCCTACGAGCAGTGCTTC
TRBD2,TRBV2,TRBJ2-5,few,CASARDYGETQYF,TGTGCCAGCGCCCGGGACTACGGAGAGACCCAGTACTTC
-,TRBV7-9,TRBJ2-7,-,CASSSEKDPYEQYF,TGTGCCAGCAGCTCCGAGAAGGACCCCTACGAGCAGTACTTC
TRBD2,TRBV29-1,TRBJ2-3,few,CSVEALAGATDTQYF,TGCAGCGTTGAGGCACTAGCGGGAGCCACAGATACGCAGTATTTT
TRBD1,TRBV7-9,TRBJ2-4,few,CASSLTGTGAKNIQYF,TGTGCCAGCAGCTTAACGGGGACAGGGGCCAAAAACATTCAGTACTTC
-,TRBV5-1,TRBJ2-1,-,CVSSLIVGLEQFF,TGCGTCAGCAGCTTGATCGTGGGGCTTGAGCAGTTCTTC
TRBD2,TRBV20-1,TRBJ2-1,many,CSAGRSGRAGDEQFF,TGCAGTGCTGGACGTAGCGGGAGGGCGGGCGATGAGCAGTTCTTC
-,TRBV13,TRBJ1-1,-,CASSSPQGNTEAFF,TGTGCCAGCAGCTCACCGCAGGGGAACACTGAAGCTTTCTTT
-,TRBV24-1,TRBJ2-2,few,CATSDPQSGELFF,TGTGCCACCAGTGACCCACAGAGCGGGGAGCTGTTTTTT
TRBD2,TRBV6-2/TRBV6-3,TRBJ2-3,few,CASAGGRADTQYF,TGTGCCAGCGCGGGGGGCCGCGCAGATACGCAGTATTTT
-,TRBV20-1,TRBJ2-5,few,CSAREPQRAGETQYF,TGCAGTGCTAGAGAACCGCAGCGGGCAGGGGAGACCCAGTACTTC
TRBD1,TRBV5-1,TRBJ2-4,-,CANSLAGGAAKNIQYF,TGCGCCAACAGCTTGGCAGGGGGCGCGGCCAAAAACATTCAGTACTTC
TRBD2,TRBV7-3,TRBJ2-3,many,CASSFSGGKTDTQYF,TGTGCCAGCAGCTTTAGCGGGGGGAAGACAGATACGCAGTATTTT
-,TRBV15,TRBJ1-4,-,CATSESLLGTNEKLFF,TGTGCCACCAGCGAATCCCTCTTAGGGACTAATGAAAAACTGTTTTTT
-,TRBV5-1,TRBJ1-1,-,CASSPYKNTEAFF,TGCGCCAGCAGCCCCTATAAGAACACTGAAGCTTTCTTT
TRBD2,TRBV5-1,TRBJ2-1,few,CASSLPGLENNEQFF,TGCGCCAGCAGCTTACCGGGACTAGAGAATAATGAGCAGTTCTTC
-,TRBV25-1,TRBJ1-4,few,CSSSEDRITNEKLFF,TGTTCCAGCAGTGAAGACAGAATCACTAATGAAAAACTGTTTTTT
TRBD1,TRBV6-5,TRBJ1-5,few,CASSDNRGLGQPQHF,TGTGCCAGCAGCGATAACAGGGGGCTCGGACAGCCCCAGCATTTT